This entry is about one T cell receptor beta chain. Its antigen is unknown. This entry belongs to a study of OX40 agonist ivuxolimab in advanced cancers. The overall study: The patients received agonistic anti-OX40 (CD134) antibody ivuxolimab. People who had prior anti-PD-1, anti-PD-L1 or anti-CTLA-4 therapy could take part, and around 40% had some. Overall study findings and caveats: Some nonresponders additionally presented with little normalized T-cell clonal expansion.

Blood specimens came from baseline, cycle 4 day 1, and cycle 7 day 1. Only in-frame clones appear in the TCRdb table, and some are missing; sequencing was by immunoSEQ multiplex PCR. The table shows tens of thousands of clones, with 91% occurring only once. The germline gives CDR1 SGHAT, CDR2 FQDESV (reference sequence). The CDR3 consists of 13 residues. Trimming stripped 0 bases from V and 8 bases from J, with 7 bases between. The receptor comes from an adult with an advanced solid tumor such as melanoma, head and neck, liver or kidney cancer. V is TRBV11-1 and J is TRBJ2-2, with D possibly being TRBD2 (5 bases). The sample here was CD4+ or CD8+ T cells sorted from blood, taken in a trial of the OX40 agonist ivuxolimab. This CDR3 is CASSLAGAGELFF. CDR3 DNA sequence: TGTGCCAGCAGCTTAGCGGGAGCTGGGGAGCTGTTTTTT.